This TCR beta chain came from a study of control samples from healthy donors and cancer patients. The repertoire was sequenced with immunoSEQ multiplex PCR; TCRdb's copy has only in-frame clones and lacks some. The data contain about 59,000 clones, around 87% of them singletons. The CDR3 extends over 16 amino acids. Germline V gene sequence: CDR1 MDHEN, CDR2 SYDVKM. V lost 0 bases, J lost 6 bases, and 12 bases lay in between. Sequencing was performed on PBMCs. This TCR was recovered from an older woman with lung cancer. The chain links TRBV28 to TRBJ1-6; tentative D call: TRBD1 (5 bases). The CDR3 sequence is CASSLWAGRSNSPLHF. The CDR3 DNA reads as TGTGCCAGCAGTTTATGGGCAGGGAGAAGTAATTCACCCCTCCACTTT.